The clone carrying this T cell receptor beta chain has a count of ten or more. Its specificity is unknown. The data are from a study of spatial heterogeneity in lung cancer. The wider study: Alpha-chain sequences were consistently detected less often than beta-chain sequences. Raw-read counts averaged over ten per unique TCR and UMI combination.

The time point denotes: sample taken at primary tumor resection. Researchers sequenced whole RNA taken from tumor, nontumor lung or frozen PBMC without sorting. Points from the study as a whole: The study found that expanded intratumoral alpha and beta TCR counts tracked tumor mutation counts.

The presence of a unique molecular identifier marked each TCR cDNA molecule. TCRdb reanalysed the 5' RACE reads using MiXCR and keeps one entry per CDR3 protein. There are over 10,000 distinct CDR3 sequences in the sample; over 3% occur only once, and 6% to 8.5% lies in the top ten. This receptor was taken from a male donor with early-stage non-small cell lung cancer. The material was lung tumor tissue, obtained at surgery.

CDR3 DNA sequence: TGTGCCACATTCTACCCCGGGGAGCTGTTTTTT. It specifies CATFYPGELFF. The chain couples TRBV30 to TRBJ2-2; no definite D call. CDR3 size: 11 residues. The germline V gene has CDR1 GTSNPN and CDR2 SVGIG (reference sequence). The ends were cut back, 8 bases at V and 6 bases at J, with 10 bases in the middle. Variable domain in full (rest from reference TRBV30 and TRBJ2-2): SQTIHQWPATLVQPVGSPLSLECTVEGTSNPNLYWYRQAAGRGLQLLFYSVGIGQISSEVPQNLSASRPQDRQFILSSKKLLLSDSGFYLCATFYPGELFFGEGSRLTVL.